This passage covers 3 T cell receptor beta chains from one sample sequenced in a study of blood T cell repertoires in COVID-19. Libraries were prepared by immunoSEQ multiplex PCR; TCRdb keeps only in-frame clonotypes and omits some of them. The sample yields about 47,000 clones, 91% seen once. The specimen sequenced was peripheral blood. The receptors come from a man in his sixties or seventies with active COVID-19.

The chain links TRBV6-5 to TRBJ2-7; TRBD1 might be the D (6 bases). The CDR3 runs to 15 residues. Deletions cut 4 bases from V and 4 bases from J, with 17 bases between. Germline assignment: CDR1 MNHEY and CDR2 SVGAGI. In DNA form, the CDR3 reads TGTGCCAGCAGTTCCCTTACAGGGCTTGCTTACGAGCAGTACTTC. This codes for CASSSLTGLAYEQYF.

This clone was seen a single time. The chain recombines TRBV18 with TRBJ2-5; tentative D call: TRBD2 (6 bases). Trimming removed 2 bases from V and 2 bases from J, with 12 bases in between. CDR3 length: 15 residues. Per the germline V gene, CDR1 is KGHSH and CDR2 is LQKENI. This chain's CDR3 is CASSPGGGGQETQYF. CDR3 bases: TGTGCCAGCTCACCAGGTGGTGGGGGGCAAGAGACCCAGTACTTC.

V gene TRBV10-3 combines with J gene TRBJ2-3; 11 bases line up with TRBD2. The CDR3 is made up of 16 amino acids. Germline CDR1 ENHRY, CDR2 SYGVKD. Trimming at V came to 5 bases and at J to 3 bases, leaving 7 bases not matched to a gene. The CDR3: CAISSSTSGGTDTQYF. The CDR3 nucleotides are TGTGCCATCAGTTCTTCAACTAGCGGGGGAACAGATACGCAGTATTTT.